This T cell receptor beta chain stems from a study of blood T cell repertoires in COVID-19. Study in general: From T cells, B-cell-depleted T cells, or PBMCs came the material, which was cDNA or gDNA.

The repertoire was sequenced with immunoSEQ multiplex PCR; TCRdb's copy has only in-frame clones and lacks some. The profile shows 240,000 or so clones, more than 75% of them singletons. The TCR originated in a middle-aged woman who had recovered from COVID-19. The sequencing input was peripheral blood.

For the CDR3, the DNA is TGTGCCAGCAGCTCCGTGCGTGACACTGAAGCTTTCTTT. Amino acid sequence: CASSSVRDTEAFF. The J gene is TRBJ1-1, the V gene TRBV5-6; D is unclear. Germline assignment: CDR1 SGHDT and CDR2 YYEEEE. V gave up 3 bases and J gave up 3 bases, with 9 bases separating them. This CDR3 contains 13 residues.